This entry features one TCR beta chain sequence. The antigen is undetermined. Profiling relied on immunoSEQ multiplex PCR, and the TCRdb table lists in-frame clones only, not all of them. The sample lists about 200,000 clones; approximately 86% were seen once. This specimen belongs to a study of T cell responses to AZD1222 COVID-19 vaccine. Study context: Pooled together were second doses at about 4 or about 12 weeks.

General observations from the study: Once two AZD1222 doses were given, Spike-specific TCR breadth and depth went up. Nearly half of the spike-specific TCRs reportedly recognize variant regions that carry no mutations. Just a handful of people given AZD1222 tested seropositive at baseline.

The TCR was taken from an adult in good health. This material consisted of peripheral blood, taken on day 0 of AZD1222 vaccination.

In DNA, the CDR3 is TGTGCCAGTACCGCCCGCGGCAGGGCGGTGGGTAGCAATCAGCCCCAGCATTTT. Translation: CASTARGRAVGSNQPQHF. V and J are TRBV19 and TRBJ1-5, with a possible D match to TRBD1 (5 bases). Per the germline V gene, CDR1 is LNHDA and CDR2 is SQIVND (reference sequence). Trimming pared 7 bases from V and 0 bases from J, leaving 22 bases between. CDR3 size: 18 residues.